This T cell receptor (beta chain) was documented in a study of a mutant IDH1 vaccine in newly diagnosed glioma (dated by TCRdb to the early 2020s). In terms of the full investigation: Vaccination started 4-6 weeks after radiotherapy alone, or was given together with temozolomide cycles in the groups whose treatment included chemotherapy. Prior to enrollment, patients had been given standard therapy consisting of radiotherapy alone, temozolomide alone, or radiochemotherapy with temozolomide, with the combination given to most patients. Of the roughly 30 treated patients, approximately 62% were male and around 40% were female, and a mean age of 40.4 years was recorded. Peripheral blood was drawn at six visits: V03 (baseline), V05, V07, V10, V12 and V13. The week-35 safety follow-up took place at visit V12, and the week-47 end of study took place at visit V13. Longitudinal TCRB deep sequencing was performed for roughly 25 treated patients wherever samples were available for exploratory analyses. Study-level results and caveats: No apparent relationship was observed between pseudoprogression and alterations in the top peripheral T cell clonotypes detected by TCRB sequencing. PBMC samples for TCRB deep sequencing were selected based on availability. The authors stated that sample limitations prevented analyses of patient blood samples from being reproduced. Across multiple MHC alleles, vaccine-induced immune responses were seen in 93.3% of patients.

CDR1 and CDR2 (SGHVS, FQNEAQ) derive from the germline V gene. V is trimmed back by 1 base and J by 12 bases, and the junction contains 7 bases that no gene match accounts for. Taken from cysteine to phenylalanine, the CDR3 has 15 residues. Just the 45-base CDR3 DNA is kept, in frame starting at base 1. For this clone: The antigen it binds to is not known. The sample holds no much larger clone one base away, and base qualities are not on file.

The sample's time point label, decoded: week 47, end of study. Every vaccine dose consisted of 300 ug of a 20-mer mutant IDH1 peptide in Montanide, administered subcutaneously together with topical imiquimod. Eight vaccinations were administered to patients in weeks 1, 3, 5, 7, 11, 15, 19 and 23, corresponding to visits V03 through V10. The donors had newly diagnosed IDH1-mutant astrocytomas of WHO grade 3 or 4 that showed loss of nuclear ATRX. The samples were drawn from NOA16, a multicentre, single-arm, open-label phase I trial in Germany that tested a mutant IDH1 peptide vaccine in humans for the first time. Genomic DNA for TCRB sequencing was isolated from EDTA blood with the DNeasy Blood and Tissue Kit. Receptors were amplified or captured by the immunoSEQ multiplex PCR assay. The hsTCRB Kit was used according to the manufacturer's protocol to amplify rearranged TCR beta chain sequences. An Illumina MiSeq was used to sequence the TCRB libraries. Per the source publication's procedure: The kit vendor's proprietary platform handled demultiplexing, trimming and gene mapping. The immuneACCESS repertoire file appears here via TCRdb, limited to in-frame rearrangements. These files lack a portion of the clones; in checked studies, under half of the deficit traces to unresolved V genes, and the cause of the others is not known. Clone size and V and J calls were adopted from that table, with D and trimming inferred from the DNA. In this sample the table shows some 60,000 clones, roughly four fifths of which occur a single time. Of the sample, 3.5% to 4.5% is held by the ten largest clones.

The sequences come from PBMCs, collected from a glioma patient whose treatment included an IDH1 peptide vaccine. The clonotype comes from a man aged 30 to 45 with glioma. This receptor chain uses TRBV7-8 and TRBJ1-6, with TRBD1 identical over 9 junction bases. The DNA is TGTGCCAGCAGCTTAGTGCGGACAGGGGCAAGACCCCTCCACTTT. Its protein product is CASSLVRTGARPLHF.